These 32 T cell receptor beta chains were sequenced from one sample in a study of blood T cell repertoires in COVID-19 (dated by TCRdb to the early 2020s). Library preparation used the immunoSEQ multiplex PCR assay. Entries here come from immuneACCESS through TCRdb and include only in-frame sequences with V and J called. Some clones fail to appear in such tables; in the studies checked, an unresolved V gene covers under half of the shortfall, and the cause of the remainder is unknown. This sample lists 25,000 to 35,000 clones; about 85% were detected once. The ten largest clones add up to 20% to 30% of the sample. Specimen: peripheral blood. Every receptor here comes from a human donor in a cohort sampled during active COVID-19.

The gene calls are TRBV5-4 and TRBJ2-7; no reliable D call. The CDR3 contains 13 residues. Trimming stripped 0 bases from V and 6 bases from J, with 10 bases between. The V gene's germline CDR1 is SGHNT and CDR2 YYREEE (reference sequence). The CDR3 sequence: CASSLVSVSEQYF. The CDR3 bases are TGTGCCAGCAGCTTGGTCAGCGTCTCCGAGCAGTACTTC.

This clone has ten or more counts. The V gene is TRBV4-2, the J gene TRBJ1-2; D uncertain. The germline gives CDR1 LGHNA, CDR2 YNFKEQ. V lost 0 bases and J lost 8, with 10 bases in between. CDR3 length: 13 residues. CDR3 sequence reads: CASSQDTLRGYTF. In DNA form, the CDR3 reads TGTGCCAGCAGCCAAGACACCCTCAGGGGCTACACCTTC.

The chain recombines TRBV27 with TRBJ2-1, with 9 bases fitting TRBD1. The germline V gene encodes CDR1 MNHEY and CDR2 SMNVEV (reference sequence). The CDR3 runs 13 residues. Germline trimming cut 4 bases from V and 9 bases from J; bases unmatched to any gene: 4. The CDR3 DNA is TGTGCCAGCAGTTCGGGACAGGGACGTGAGCAGTTCTTC. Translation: CASSSGQGREQFF.

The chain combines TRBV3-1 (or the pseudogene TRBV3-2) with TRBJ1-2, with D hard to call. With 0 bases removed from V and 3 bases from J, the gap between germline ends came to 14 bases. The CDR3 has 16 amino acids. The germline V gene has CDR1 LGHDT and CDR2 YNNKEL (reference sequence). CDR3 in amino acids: CASSQDLDRGYYGYTF. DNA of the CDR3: TGTGCCAGCAGCCAAGATTTGGACCGAGGGTACTATGGCTACACCTTC.

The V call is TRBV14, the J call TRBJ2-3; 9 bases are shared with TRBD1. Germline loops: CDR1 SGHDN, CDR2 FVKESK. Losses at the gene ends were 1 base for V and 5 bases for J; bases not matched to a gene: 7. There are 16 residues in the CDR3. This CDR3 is CASSQVTGGAIDTQYF. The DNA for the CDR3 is TGTGCCAGCAGCCAAGTAACAGGGGGCGCGATAGATACGCAGTATTTT.

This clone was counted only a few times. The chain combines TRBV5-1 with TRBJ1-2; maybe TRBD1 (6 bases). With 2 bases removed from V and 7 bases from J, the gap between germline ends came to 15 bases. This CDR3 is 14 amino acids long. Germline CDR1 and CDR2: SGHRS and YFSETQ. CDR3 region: CASSFLQGPGGYTF. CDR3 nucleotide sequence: TGCGCCAGCAGCTTTTTACAGGGACCGGGTGGCTACACCTTC. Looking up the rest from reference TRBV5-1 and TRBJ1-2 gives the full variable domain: KAGVTQTPRYLIKTRGQQVTLSCSPISGHRSVSWYQQTPGQGLQFLFEYFSETQRNKGNFPGRFSGRQFSNSRSEMNVSTLELGDSALYLCASSFLQGPGGYTFGSGTRLTVV.

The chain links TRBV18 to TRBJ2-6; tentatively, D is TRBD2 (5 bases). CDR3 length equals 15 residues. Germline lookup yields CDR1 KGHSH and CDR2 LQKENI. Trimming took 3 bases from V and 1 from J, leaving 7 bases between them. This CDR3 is CASSPSGSGANVLTF. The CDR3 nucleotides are TGTGCCAGCTCACCCTCGGGATCTGGGGCCAACGTCCTGACTTTC.

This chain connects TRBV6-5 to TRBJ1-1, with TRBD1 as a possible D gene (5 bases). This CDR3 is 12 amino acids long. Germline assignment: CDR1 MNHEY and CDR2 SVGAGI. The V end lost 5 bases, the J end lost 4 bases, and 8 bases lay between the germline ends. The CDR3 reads CASSPGGTEAFF. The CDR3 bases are TGTGCCAGCAGTCCGGGGGGCACTGAAGCTTTCTTT.

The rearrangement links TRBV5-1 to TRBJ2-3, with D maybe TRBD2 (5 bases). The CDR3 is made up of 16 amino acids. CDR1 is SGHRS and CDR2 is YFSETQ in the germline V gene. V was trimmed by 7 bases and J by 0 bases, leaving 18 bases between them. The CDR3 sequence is CASSLGAVGSTDTQYF. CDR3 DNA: TGCGCCAGCTCCCTGGGAGCGGTGGGAAGCACAGATACGCAGTATTTT.

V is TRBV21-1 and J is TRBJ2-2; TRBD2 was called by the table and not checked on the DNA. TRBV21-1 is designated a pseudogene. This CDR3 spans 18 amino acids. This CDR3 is CASSPRGNSGDPTGELFF. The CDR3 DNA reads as TGTGCCAGCAGCCCCAGAGGGAATAGCGGGGACCCTACCGGGGAGCTGTTTTTT.

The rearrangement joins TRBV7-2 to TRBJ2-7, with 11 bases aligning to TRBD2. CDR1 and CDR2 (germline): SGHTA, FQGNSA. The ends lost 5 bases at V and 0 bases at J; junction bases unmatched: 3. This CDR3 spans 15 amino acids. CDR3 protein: CASSATSGGSYEQYF. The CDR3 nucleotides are TGTGCCAGCAGCGCTACTAGCGGGGGCTCCTACGAGCAGTACTTC.

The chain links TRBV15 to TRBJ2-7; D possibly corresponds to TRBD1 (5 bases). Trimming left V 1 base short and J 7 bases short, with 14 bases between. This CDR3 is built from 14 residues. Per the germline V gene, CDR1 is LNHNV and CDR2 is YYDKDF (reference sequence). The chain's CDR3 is CATSRAIGVLEQYF. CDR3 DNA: TGTGCCACCAGCAGAGCTATAGGGGTACTGGAGCAGTACTTC.

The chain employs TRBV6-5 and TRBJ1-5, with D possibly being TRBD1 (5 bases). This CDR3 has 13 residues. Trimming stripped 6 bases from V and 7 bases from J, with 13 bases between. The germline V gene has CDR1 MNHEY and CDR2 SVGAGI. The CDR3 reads CASSREWGQPQHF. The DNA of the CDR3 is TGTGCCAGCAGCCGCGAATGGGGCCAGCCCCAGCATTTT.

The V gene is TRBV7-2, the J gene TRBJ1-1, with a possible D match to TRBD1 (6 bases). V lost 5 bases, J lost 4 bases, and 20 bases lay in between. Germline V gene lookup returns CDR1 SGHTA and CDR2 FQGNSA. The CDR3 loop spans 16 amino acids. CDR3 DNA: TGTGCCAGCAGCATAGTCCCCAGGGGTGGGCGCACTGAAGCTTTCTTT. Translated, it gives CASSIVPRGGRTEAFF.

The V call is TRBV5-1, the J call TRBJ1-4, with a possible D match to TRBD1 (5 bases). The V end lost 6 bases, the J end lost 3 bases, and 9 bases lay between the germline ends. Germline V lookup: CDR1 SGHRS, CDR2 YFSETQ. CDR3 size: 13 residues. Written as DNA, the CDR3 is TGCGCCAGCACGCCAGGGTCTAATGAAAAACTGTTTTTT. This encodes CASTPGSNEKLFF.

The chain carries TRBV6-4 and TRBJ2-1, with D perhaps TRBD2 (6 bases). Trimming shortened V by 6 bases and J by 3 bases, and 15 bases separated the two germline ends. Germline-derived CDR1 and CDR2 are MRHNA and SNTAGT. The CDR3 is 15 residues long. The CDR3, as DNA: TGTGCCAGCAGCCAAAACCCCGGGAGCTACAATGAGCAGTTCTTC. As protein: CASSQNPGSYNEQFF.

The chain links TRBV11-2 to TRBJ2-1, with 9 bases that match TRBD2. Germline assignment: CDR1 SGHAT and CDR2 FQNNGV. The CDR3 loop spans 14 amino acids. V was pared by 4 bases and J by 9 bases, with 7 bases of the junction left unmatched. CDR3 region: CASSYRGGAGEQFF. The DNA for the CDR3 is TGTGCCAGCAGCTACCGCGGGGGGGCCGGTGAGCAGTTCTTC.

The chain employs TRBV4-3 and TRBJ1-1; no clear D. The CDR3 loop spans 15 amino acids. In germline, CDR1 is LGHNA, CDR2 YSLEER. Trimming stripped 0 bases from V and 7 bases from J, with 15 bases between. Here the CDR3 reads CASSQDSTGWNEAFF. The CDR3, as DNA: TGCGCCAGCAGCCAAGATAGTACGGGGTGGAATGAAGCTTTCTTT.

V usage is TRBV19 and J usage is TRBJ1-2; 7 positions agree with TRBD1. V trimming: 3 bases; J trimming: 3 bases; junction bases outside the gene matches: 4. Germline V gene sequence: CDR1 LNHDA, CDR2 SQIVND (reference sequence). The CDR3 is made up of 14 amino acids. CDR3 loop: CASSIPQGHYGYTF. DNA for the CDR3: TGTGCCAGTAGTATCCCACAGGGGCACTATGGCTACACCTTC.

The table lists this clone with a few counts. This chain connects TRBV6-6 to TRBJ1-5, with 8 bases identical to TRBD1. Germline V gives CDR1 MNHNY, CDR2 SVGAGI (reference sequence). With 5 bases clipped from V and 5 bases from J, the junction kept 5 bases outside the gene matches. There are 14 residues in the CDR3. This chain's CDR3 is CASSRTGWDQPQHF. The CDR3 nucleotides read TGTGCCAGCAGTAGGACAGGGTGGGATCAGCCCCAGCATTTT.

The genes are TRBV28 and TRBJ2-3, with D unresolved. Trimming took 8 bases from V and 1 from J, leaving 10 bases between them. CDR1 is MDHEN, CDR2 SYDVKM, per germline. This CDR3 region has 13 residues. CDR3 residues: CASRRPGTDTQYF. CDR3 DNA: TGTGCCAGCCGCAGGCCCGGCACAGATACGCAGTATTTT.

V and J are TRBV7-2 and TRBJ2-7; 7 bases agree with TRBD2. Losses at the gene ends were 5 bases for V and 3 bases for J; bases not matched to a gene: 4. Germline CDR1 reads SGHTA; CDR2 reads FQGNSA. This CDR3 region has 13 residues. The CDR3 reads CASSPGLDYEQYF. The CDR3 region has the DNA TGTGCCAGCAGCCCCGGACTAGACTACGAGCAGTACTTC.

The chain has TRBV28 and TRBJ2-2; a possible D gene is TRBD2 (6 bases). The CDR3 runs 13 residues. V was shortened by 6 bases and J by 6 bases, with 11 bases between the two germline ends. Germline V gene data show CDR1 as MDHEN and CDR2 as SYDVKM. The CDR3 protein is CASSPPGAGELFF. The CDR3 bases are TGTGCCAGCAGCCCCCCGGGGGCCGGGGAGCTGTTTTTT.

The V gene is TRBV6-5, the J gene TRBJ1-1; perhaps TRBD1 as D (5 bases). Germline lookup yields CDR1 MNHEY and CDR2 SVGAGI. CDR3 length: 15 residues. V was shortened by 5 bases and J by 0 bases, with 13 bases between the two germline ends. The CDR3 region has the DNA TGTGCCAGCAGTACGAGGACAAGCTTGAACACTGAAGCTTTCTTT. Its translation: CASSTRTSLNTEAFF.

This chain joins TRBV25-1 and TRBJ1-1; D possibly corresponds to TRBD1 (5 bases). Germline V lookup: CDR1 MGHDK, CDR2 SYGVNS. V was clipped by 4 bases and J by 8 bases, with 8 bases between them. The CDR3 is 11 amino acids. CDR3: CASSAGVEAFF. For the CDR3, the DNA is TGTGCCAGCAGTGCGGGGGTCGAAGCTTTCTTT.

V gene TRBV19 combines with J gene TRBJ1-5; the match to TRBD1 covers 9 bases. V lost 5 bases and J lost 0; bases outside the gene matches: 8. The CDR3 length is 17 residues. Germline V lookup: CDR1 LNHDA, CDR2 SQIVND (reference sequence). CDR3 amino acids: CASSANRGQSSNQPQHF. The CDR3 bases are TGTGCCAGTAGTGCGAACAGGGGGCAGAGTAGCAATCAGCCCCAGCATTTT.

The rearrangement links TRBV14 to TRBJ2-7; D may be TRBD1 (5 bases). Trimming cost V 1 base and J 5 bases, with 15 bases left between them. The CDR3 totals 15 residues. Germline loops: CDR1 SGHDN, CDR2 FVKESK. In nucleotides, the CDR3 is TGTGCCAGCAGCCAAGGAAGGGGTGGGTTCGACGAGCAGTACTTC. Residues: CASSQGRGGFDEQYF.

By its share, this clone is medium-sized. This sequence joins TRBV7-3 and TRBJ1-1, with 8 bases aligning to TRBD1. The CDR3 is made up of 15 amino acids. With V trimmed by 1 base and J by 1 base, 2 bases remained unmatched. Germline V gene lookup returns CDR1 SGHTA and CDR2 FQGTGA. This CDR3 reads CASSLSGQGNTEAFF. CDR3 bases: TGTGCCAGCAGCTTAAGCGGACAGGGGAACACTGAAGCTTTCTTT.

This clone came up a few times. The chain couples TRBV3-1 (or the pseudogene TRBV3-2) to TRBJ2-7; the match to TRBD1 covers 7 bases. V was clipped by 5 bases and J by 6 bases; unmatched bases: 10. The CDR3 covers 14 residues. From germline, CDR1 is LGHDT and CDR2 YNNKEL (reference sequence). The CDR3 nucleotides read TGTGCCAGCAGCACTGACAGGGTTCCTGGCGAGCAGTACTTC. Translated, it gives CASSTDRVPGEQYF.

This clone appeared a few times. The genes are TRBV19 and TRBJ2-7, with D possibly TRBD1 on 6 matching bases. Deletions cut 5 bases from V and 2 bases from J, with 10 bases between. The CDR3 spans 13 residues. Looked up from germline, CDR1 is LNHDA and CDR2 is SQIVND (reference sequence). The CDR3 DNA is TGTGCCAGTAGTCCCCAGGGGCCCTACGAGCAGTACTTC. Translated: CASSPQGPYEQYF.

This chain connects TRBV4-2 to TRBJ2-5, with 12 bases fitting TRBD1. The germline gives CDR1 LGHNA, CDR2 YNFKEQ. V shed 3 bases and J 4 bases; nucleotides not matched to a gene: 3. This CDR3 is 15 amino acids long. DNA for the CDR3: TGTGCCAGCAGCCATGGGACAGGGGGCGCAGAGACCCAGTACTTC. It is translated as CASSHGTGGAETQYF.

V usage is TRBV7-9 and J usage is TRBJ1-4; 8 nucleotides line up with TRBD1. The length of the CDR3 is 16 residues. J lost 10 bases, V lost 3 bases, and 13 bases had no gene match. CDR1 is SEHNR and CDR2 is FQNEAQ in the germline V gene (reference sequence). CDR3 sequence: CASSFGRTGKIGKLFF. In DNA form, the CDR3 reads TGTGCCAGCAGCTTCGGTAGGACAGGGAAAATTGGAAAACTGTTTTTT. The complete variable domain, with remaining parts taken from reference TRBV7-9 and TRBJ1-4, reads DTGVSQNPRHKITKRGQNVTFRCDPISEHNRLYWYRQTLGQGPEFLTYFQNEAQLEKSRLLSDRFSAERPKGSFSTLEIQRTEQGDSAMYLCASSFGRTGKIGKLFFGSGTQLSVL.